This entry concerns a single TCR beta chain. Trimming cost V 2 bases and J 6 bases, with 7 bases left between them. From germline, CDR1 is PRHDT and CDR2 FYEKMQ (reference sequence). CDR3 length: 13 residues. The sample originates from a study of blood T cell repertoires in COVID-19. Looking at the study overall: Samples representing acute and convalescent COVID-19 were sourced from the United States, Italy and Spain. T cells, B-cell-depleted T cells, or PBMCs provided the cDNA or gDNA that served as material.

Original processing notes: The assay estimated nucleated cells by amplifying reference gene primers. Here immunoSEQ multiplex PCR was the method, and the copy in TCRdb shows in-frame clones only, minus some. That table is the source of V, J and clone size, and D and trimming were worked out from the DNA. The sample lists tens of thousands of clones; 84% were seen once. The rearrangement joins TRBV13 to TRBJ1-4; D call uncertain. The sequence derives from a man in his fifties or sixties with acute or convalescent COVID-19. Sequenced: peripheral blood. The CDR3 DNA reads TGTGCCAGCAGCTTATTTATAGATGAAAAACTGTTTTTT. It encodes CASSLFIDEKLFF.